These 27 T cell receptor beta chains originate from one sample sequenced in a study of T cells in Graves' hyperthyroidism and ophthalmopathy. TCR beta CDR3 sequences were amplified from RNA transcripts. HTBI primers were used for first-round RT-PCR of the TCR CDR3. TCRdb fed the multiplex PCR reads into MiXCR, producing one record per CDR3 protein. The sample lists approximately 710,000 distinct CDR3 sequences; 15% to 20% were seen once. Sequenced material: blood. These receptors were obtained from a man aged 45-60 years with Graves' hyperthyroidism.

This clonotype was counted at least ten times. The V gene is TRBV5-1, the J gene TRBJ2-7, with D possibly TRBD1 on 6 matching bases. V was trimmed by 0 bases and J by 5 bases, leaving 12 bases between them. CDR1 is SGHRS, CDR2 YFSETQ, per germline. The CDR3 is made up of 14 amino acids. CDR3 sequence reads: CASSLEQDRNEQYF. Written as DNA, the CDR3 is TGCGCCAGCAGCTTGGAACAGGACAGAAACGAGCAGTACTTC. The whole variable domain, filled in from reference TRBV5-1 and TRBJ2-7, reads KAGVTQTPRYLIKTRGQQVTLSCSPISGHRSVSWYQQTPGQGLQFLFEYFSETQRNKGNFPGRFSGRQFSNSRSEMNVSTLELGDSALYLCASSLEQDRNEQYFGPGTRLTVT.

The sample holds many counts of this clonotype. The gene calls are TRBV3-1 and TRBJ2-3; 11 bases line up with TRBD2. V lost 2 bases to trimming and J lost 5 bases; unmatched junction nucleotides: 18. Germline lookup yields CDR1 LGHDT and CDR2 YNNKEL (reference sequence). The CDR3 contains 20 residues. The CDR3 spells CASSQLPFPGLAEVEDTQYF. For the CDR3, the DNA is TGTGCCAGCAGCCAATTACCCTTTCCGGGACTAGCGGAAGTTGAAGATACGCAGTATTTT.

This sequence joins TRBV29-1 and TRBJ2-7, with D possibly being TRBD1 (5 bases). The germline V gene encodes CDR1 SQVTM and CDR2 ANQGSEA. The germline V and J ends were trimmed by 7 bases and 0 bases, with 13 bases remaining between them. The CDR3 sequence is 13 residues long. The CDR3 DNA reads TGCAGCGCCGAATGGGGCAACTCCTACGAGCAGTACTTC. Translated: CSAEWGNSYEQYF.

In this sample, this clonotype turned up a few times. The rearrangement links TRBV7-2 to TRBJ2-7; 10 nucleotides line up with TRBD2. CDR1 is SGHTA, CDR2 FQGNSA, per germline. With V trimmed by 6 bases and J by 4 bases, 9 bases remained unmatched. CDR3 length: 15 amino acids. The CDR3 loop reads CASSSWTSGEYEQYF. As DNA, the CDR3 is TGTGCCAGCAGTTCTTGGACTAGCGGAGAGTACGAGCAGTACTTC.

J is TRBJ2-6 and V is TRBV7-2; D is undetermined. V was shortened by 5 bases and J by 10 bases, with 15 bases between the two germline ends. Germline V lookup: CDR1 SGHTA, CDR2 FQGNSA. The CDR3 runs to 14 residues. This CDR3 reads CASSRTWGSNVLTF. The CDR3 DNA is TGTGCCAGCAGCCGGACCTGGGGTAGTAACGTCCTGACTTTC.

This clonotype was seen ten or more times. This chain links TRBV15 with TRBJ2-7, with D possibly matching TRBD1 (5 bases). The CDR3 consists of 15 residues. The V end lost 0 bases, the J end lost 6 bases, and 15 bases lay between the germline ends. Germline lookup yields CDR1 LNHNV and CDR2 YYDKDF (reference sequence). CDR3 in DNA: TGTGCCACCAGCAGAGATCGTTACCAGGGATCCGAGCAGTACTTC. It is translated as CATSRDRYQGSEQYF.

The V gene is TRBV4-3, the J gene TRBJ2-1; 10 bases fit TRBD2. In germline, CDR1 is LGHNA, CDR2 YSLEER. The CDR3 is 18 residues long. V gave up 1 base and J gave up 0 bases; unmatched junction bases: 6. CDR3 nucleotides: TGCGCCAGCAGCCAAGGGGCAAGCGGGAGGGGCTCCTACAATGAGCAGTTCTTC. It specifies CASSQGASGRGSYNEQFF.

This clonotype has ten or more counts. The chain links TRBV11-2 to TRBJ2-5, with 7 bases that match TRBD2. Trimming took 7 bases from V and 2 from J; bases not matched to a gene: 7. Germline V gene data show CDR1 as SGHAT and CDR2 as FQNNGV. The CDR3 extends over 14 amino acids. The CDR3 region is CASTFGGIQETQYF. CDR3 bases: TGTGCCAGCACCTTCGGGGGGATACAAGAGACCCAGTACTTC. The complete variable domain, with remaining parts taken from reference TRBV11-2 and TRBJ2-5, reads EAGVAQSPRYKIIEKRQSVAFWCNPISGHATLYWYQQILGQGPKLLIQFQNNGVVDDSQLPKDRFSAERLKGVDSTLKIQPAKLEDSAVYLCASTFGGIQETQYFGPGTRLLVL.

This clonotype was observed a handful of times. Sequence at one end of the junction differs from germline and may be a read error. V gene TRBV19 combines with J gene TRBJ1-1, with a tentative D call TRBD1 (6 bases). The CDR3 length is 15 residues. Germline V lookup: CDR1 LNHDA, CDR2 SQIVND (reference sequence). CDR3 amino acids: CASSPGGGLGTKAFF. In DNA form, the CDR3 reads TGTGCCAGTAGTCCTGGTGGGGGGCTGGGCACTAAAGCTTTCTTT.

This clonotype was counted at least ten times. The chain employs TRBV28 and TRBJ2-7; D remains ambiguous. CDR3 length: 12 residues. Deletions cut 2 bases from V and 7 bases from J, with 9 bases between. Germline lookup yields CDR1 MDHEN and CDR2 SYDVKM. The CDR3 loop is CASSLVSSEQYF. The CDR3 DNA sequence: TGTGCCAGCAGTTTAGTCTCATCGGAGCAGTACTTC.

This clonotype was seen at least ten times. CDR3 residues: CASSVGTSGRASDTQYF. DNA of the CDR3: TGTGCCAGCAGTGTGGGGACTAGCGGGAGGGCCTCAGATACGCAGTATTTT. The chain recombines TRBV2 with TRBJ2-3; 16 bases agree with TRBD2. Germline V gives CDR1 SNHLY, CDR2 FYNNEI. J gave up 4 bases and V 4 bases, and 5 bases lay outside the gene matches. This CDR3 contains 17 residues.

This clonotype showed up many times. Relative to the germline gene, one junction end is altered; a read error may explain this. J is TRBJ2-7 and V is TRBV28; tentatively, D is TRBD1 (5 bases). Germline lookup yields CDR1 MDHEN and CDR2 SYDVKM. The CDR3 loop spans 15 amino acids. CDR3 DNA: TGTGCCAGCAGCACTTCAGGGATACCCTCCCACGAGCAGTACTTC. Protein product: CASSTSGIPSHEQYF.

This clonotype was detected ten times or more. The chain uses TRBV28 and TRBJ2-7; no clear D gene. This CDR3 comprises 15 residues. Between the trimmed V and J ends, which lost 5 bases and 0 bases, there was a span of 14 bases. Germline CDR1 is MDHEN and CDR2 is SYDVKM. The CDR3 nucleotides read TGTGCCAGCAGTACCGATTCAACGAGCTCCTACGAGCAGTACTTC. Translated, it gives CASSTDSTSSYEQYF.

The chain recombines TRBV24-1 with TRBJ2-5; D possibly corresponds to TRBD2 (6 bases). Trimming shortened V by 3 bases and J by 5 bases, and 18 bases separated the two germline ends. The CDR3 spans 16 residues. Per germline, CDR1 KGHDR and CDR2 SFDVKD. The CDR3 spells CATSDRVTGAWETQYF. The DNA for the CDR3 is TGTGCCACCAGTGATAGAGTGACGGGAGCATGGGAGACCCAGTACTTC.

This clonotype was seen ten or more times. The chain links TRBV18 to TRBJ2-1; D not certain. The germline V gene encodes CDR1 KGHSH and CDR2 LQKENI. Deletions cut 5 bases from V and 8 bases from J, with 10 bases between. The CDR3 sequence is 12 residues long. The CDR3 DNA is TGTGCCAGCTCAGGCCTCACCGATGAGCAGTTCTTC. Protein product: CASSGLTDEQFF.

This clonotype was observed at least ten times. The chain joins TRBV9 to TRBJ1-4, with 7 bases lining up with TRBD1. Germline assignment: CDR1 SGDLS and CDR2 YYNGEE. Losses at the gene ends were 0 bases for V and 5 bases for J; bases not matched to a gene: 4. The CDR3 consists of 15 residues. The CDR3 is CASSVDGTVNEKLFF. In DNA form, the CDR3 reads TGTGCCAGCAGCGTAGATGGGACAGTGAATGAAAAACTGTTTTTT.

This clonotype was detected a few times. The gene calls are TRBV14 and TRBJ2-1; tentatively, D is TRBD1 (5 bases). The CDR3 sequence is 17 residues long. V was cut by 6 bases and J by 4 bases, with 22 bases left in between. Germline V CDR1 and CDR2: SGHDN, FVKESK. The CDR3 loop reads CASSAPTRAPPYNEQFF. For the CDR3, the DNA is TGTGCCAGCAGTGCCCCCACCAGGGCCCCACCGTACAATGAGCAGTTCTTC.

This clonotype came up many times. The rearrangement uses TRBV28 and TRBJ2-5, with D possibly matching TRBD2 (6 bases). V dropped 2 bases and J dropped 5 bases, with 12 bases sitting between them. The CDR3 is 14 amino acids. Germline V CDR1 and CDR2: MDHEN, SYDVKM. The CDR3 DNA is TGTGCCAGCAGTTTAAATCGGGAGCCTGAGACCCAGTACTTC. Translation gives CASSLNREPETQYF.

This clonotype occurred a few times. The chain carries TRBV5-1 and TRBJ1-4; maybe TRBD1 (5 bases). Per germline, CDR1 SGHRS and CDR2 YFSETQ. The ends were cut back, 4 bases at V and 3 bases at J, with 16 bases in the middle. The CDR3 covers 16 residues. The CDR3 region is CASSPGSQGANEKLFF. The CDR3 nucleotides are TGCGCCAGCAGCCCCGGCTCGCAGGGCGCTAATGAAAAACTGTTTTTT.

This sequence joins TRBV3-1 and TRBJ1-2; TRBD1 agrees at 7 bases. Trimming took 7 bases from V and 0 from J; bases not matched to a gene: 2. The CDR3 extends over 13 amino acids. Germline values: CDR1 LGHDT, CDR2 YNNKEL (reference sequence). This chain's CDR3 is CASTDRPNYGYTF. The CDR3, as DNA: TGTGCCAGCACGGACAGGCCTAACTATGGCTACACCTTC.

This clonotype has a count of ten or more. The V gene is TRBV2, the J gene TRBJ1-1, with no clear D. The length of the CDR3 is 14 residues. The V end lost 4 bases, the J end lost 3 bases, and 12 bases lay between the germline ends. Per the germline V gene, CDR1 is SNHLY and CDR2 is FYNNEI. The CDR3 bases are TGTGCCAGCAGTGTAGTTGCGGAGTACACTGAAGCTTTCTTT. Residues: CASSVVAEYTEAFF.

This clonotype was found a few times. This sequence joins TRBV20-1 and TRBJ2-7, with 11 bases lining up with TRBD1. The ends lost 1 base at V and 3 bases at J; junction bases unmatched: 2. The germline V gene has CDR1 DFQATT and CDR2 SNEGSKA (reference sequence). The CDR3 is 14 amino acids. In DNA, the CDR3 is TGCAGTGCTAGAGGGACAGGGGGCAGCTACGAGCAGTACTTC. This encodes CSARGTGGSYEQYF.

This clonotype was recorded many times. This chain links TRBV2 with TRBJ2-6; D remains ambiguous. The V gene's germline CDR1 is SNHLY and CDR2 FYNNEI. Trimming took 3 bases from V and 0 from J, leaving 6 bases between them. The CDR3 has 15 amino acids. This CDR3 is CASSEGTSGANVLTF. The DNA of the CDR3 is TGTGCCAGCAGTGAGGGTACCTCTGGGGCCAACGTCCTGACTTTC.

This clonotype was recorded at least ten times. The rearrangement links TRBV27 to TRBJ1-5; D remains ambiguous. The germline V gene has CDR1 MNHEY and CDR2 SMNVEV (reference sequence). Trimming stripped 5 bases from V and 0 bases from J, with 14 bases between. The CDR3 is 16 amino acids. CDR3 bases: TGTGCCAGCAGTCCGACGACCGGGTATAGCAATCAGCCCCAGCATTTT. Translation: CASSPTTGYSNQPQHF.

This clonotype was seen ten or more times. The CDR3 spells CASSLAAMNTEAFF. CDR3 DNA sequence: TGTGCCAGCAGCTTGGCCGCCATGAACACTGAAGCTTTCTTT. The chain combines TRBV13 with TRBJ1-1; D gene unclear. The CDR3 covers 14 residues. V gave up 3 bases and J gave up 0 bases, with 8 bases separating them. Germline V gene lookup returns CDR1 PRHDT and CDR2 FYEKMQ (reference sequence). The full variable domain, rest sourced from reference TRBV13 and TRBJ1-1, is AAGVIQSPRHLIKEKRETATLKCYPIPRHDTVYWYQQGPGQDPQFLISFYEKMQSDKGSIPDRFSAQQFSDYHSELNMSSLELGDSALYFCASSLAAMNTEAFFGQGTRLTVV.

In its sample, this clonotype was seen many times. The chain employs TRBV2 and TRBJ2-7; the match to TRBD1 covers 7 bases. This CDR3 contains 14 residues. J gave up 0 bases and V 5 bases, and 4 bases lay outside the gene matches. From germline, CDR1 is SNHLY and CDR2 FYNNEI. CDR3 DNA sequence: TGTGCCAGCAGTCCACAGGGGAGCTCCTACGAGCAGTACTTC. Amino acids: CASSPQGSSYEQYF.

This clonotype appeared many times. The chain joins TRBV11-2 to TRBJ2-5; tentatively, D is TRBD1 or TRBD2 (6 bases each). The germline V gene has CDR1 SGHAT and CDR2 FQNNGV. The V end was cut by 3 bases, the J end by 5 bases, with 16 bases between. The CDR3 runs 15 residues. The CDR3 reads CASSFRPGGVETQYF. In nucleotides, the CDR3 is TGTGCCAGCAGCTTTCGACCCGGGGGCGTGGAGACCCAGTACTTC.